The 26 T cell receptor beta chains reported below all come from one sample, sequenced in a study of T-cell reconstitution after alpha-beta-depleted transplantation in children. Unique molecular identifiers were incorporated when the TCRbeta library was constructed. One entry per CDR3 protein, called by TCRdb with MiXCR from the PCR reads. The sample lists fewer than 550,000 distinct CDR3 sequences, around 16% occurring once. Specimen: PBMCs, mostly from graft donor cells, collected 360 days after TCRalphabeta/CD19-depleted stem cell transplant. The receptors were gathered from a boy in the first two years of life who had a stem cell transplant for Wiskott-Aldrich syndrome, so the T cells may come from the graft donor.

The chain carries TRBV7-9 and TRBJ1-1; D gene unclear. Trimming left V 1 base short and J 10 bases short, with 7 bases between. CDR1 is SEHNR and CDR2 is FQNEAQ in the germline V gene (reference sequence). The CDR3 runs 11 residues. The chain's CDR3 is CASSLGPGAFF. The CDR3 nucleotides are TGTGCCAGCAGCTTAGGGCCCGGAGCTTTCTTT.

Only a few counts were recorded for this clonotype. This chain connects TRBV29-1 to TRBJ1-4, with D possibly TRBD1 on 5 matching bases. V was pared by 7 bases and J by 8 bases, with 11 bases between. This CDR3 is 11 amino acids long. Germline CDR1 SQVTM, CDR2 ANQGSEA. The CDR3 is CSAGTAEKLFF. As DNA, the CDR3 is TGCAGCGCCGGGACGGCAGAAAAACTGTTTTTT.

Here the CDR3 DNA reads TGCTTTGCTAGTTTAGACAGGGGCTACAATCAGCCCCAGCATTTT. This translates into CFASLDRGYNQPQHF. This rearrangement joins TRBV20-1 to TRBJ1-5; 8 nucleotides match TRBD1. CDR3 length equals 15 residues. The germline V gene has CDR1 DFQATT and CDR2 SNEGSKA (reference sequence).

This clonotype was seen more than once but under ten times. Here the CDR3 DNA reads TGTGCCACGAGGACTAGTTTAGATTCCGAGCAGTACTTC. Translation: CATRTSLDSEQYF. The chain uses TRBV10-3 and TRBJ2-7, with 7 bases matching TRBD2. Germline V gene sequence: CDR1 ENHRY, CDR2 SYGVKD. Germline trimming cut 10 bases from V and 6 bases from J; bases unmatched to any gene: 12. This CDR3 is 13 amino acids long.

The rearrangement links TRBV5-1 to TRBJ2-3; 12 bases fit TRBD2. CDR1 is SGHRS, CDR2 YFSETQ, per germline. V shed 5 bases, J shed 2 bases, and the junction held 6 bases outside the gene matches. The CDR3 runs 16 residues. The CDR3 region is CASSRTSGAFTDTQYF. The CDR3 DNA follows: TGCGCCAGCAGTCGGACTAGCGGGGCCTTCACAGATACGCAGTATTTT.

The rearrangement uses TRBV7-2 and TRBJ1-2; D gene ambiguous. The CDR3 has 13 amino acids. The germline V gene encodes CDR1 SGHTA and CDR2 FQGNSA. Trimming cost V 3 bases and J 8 bases, with 13 bases left between them. CDR3 nucleotides: TGTGCCAGCAGCTTGCGGTCGGAATCGGGCTACACCTTC. It translates to CASSLRSESGYTF.

CDR3 coding DNA: TGTGCCACCAGCAGAGATAGGGGACAGACTGAAGCTTTCTTT. Protein: CATSRDRGQTEAFF. The rearrangement joins TRBV15 to TRBJ1-1; 7 bases line up with TRBD1. This CDR3 contains 14 residues. CDR1 LNHNV and CDR2 YYDKDF come from the germline V gene (reference sequence). V gave up 0 bases and J gave up 5 bases; unmatched junction bases: 3.

This sequence joins TRBV5-1 and TRBJ2-5, with TRBD1 identical over 7 bases. Germline values: CDR1 SGHRS, CDR2 YFSETQ. V lost 5 bases, J lost 2 bases, and 9 bases stayed unmatched. CDR3 size: 15 residues. The CDR3 sequence: CASSLTGTEQETQYF. The DNA for the CDR3 is TGCGCCAGCAGTCTCACCGGGACAGAACAAGAGACCCAGTACTTC.

The rearrangement links TRBV9 to TRBJ2-3; 9 bases are a match to TRBD2. J lost 0 bases, V lost 0 bases, and 2 bases had no gene match. The CDR3 is made up of 16 amino acids. Germline values: CDR1 SGDLS, CDR2 YYNGEE. CDR3 DNA sequence: TGTGCCAGCAGCGTAGGTACTAGCGGGAGCACAGATACGCAGTATTTT. Protein sequence: CASSVGTSGSTDTQYF. The full variable domain, its missing parts supplied by reference TRBV9 and TRBJ2-3, is DSGVTQTPKHLITATGQRVTLRCSPRSGDLSVYWYQQSLDQGLQFLIQYYNGEERAKGNILERFSAQQFPDLHSELNLSSLELGDSALYFCASSVGTSGSTDTQYFGPGTRLTVL.

This clonotype has only a few counts. This CDR3 is CASSLVPRGSYNEQFF. Here the CDR3 DNA reads TGCGCCAGCAGCTTGGTTCCGCGGGGGTCCTACAATGAGCAGTTCTTC. The chain has TRBV5-1 and TRBJ2-1, with TRBD2 matching 7 bases. The CDR3 has 16 residues. V trimming: 0 bases; J trimming: 1 base; junction bases outside the gene matches: 4. In germline, CDR1 is SGHRS, CDR2 YFSETQ.

This clonotype was seen a handful of times. The rearrangement uses TRBV13 and TRBJ2-5; 8 nucleotides align to TRBD1. CDR1 is PRHDT and CDR2 is FYEKMQ in the germline V gene (reference sequence). With 3 bases clipped from V and 5 bases from J, the junction kept 5 bases outside the gene matches. There are 14 residues in the CDR3. In DNA, the CDR3 is TGTGCCAGCAGCTTGACAGGGGATGGGGAGACCCAGTACTTC. Translation gives CASSLTGDGETQYF.

This chain uses TRBV29-1 with TRBJ2-1; 9 nucleotides align to TRBD2. The V gene end was trimmed by 4 bases and the J gene end by 4 bases; junction bases not matched to a gene: 11. Germline V lookup: CDR1 SQVTM, CDR2 ANQGSEA. The CDR3 runs to 16 residues. CDR3 sequence reads: CSVVFYSAGGYNEQFF. CDR3 nucleotides: TGCAGCGTTGTTTTTTATTCGGCGGGGGGGTACAATGAGCAGTTCTTC.

This chain connects TRBV28 to TRBJ2-3; D may be TRBD1 or TRBD2 (5 bases each). This CDR3 has 16 amino acids. Between the trimmed V and J ends, which lost 2 bases and 6 bases, there was a span of 18 bases. From germline, CDR1 is MDHEN and CDR2 SYDVKM. The CDR3 reads CASSLTQGVVMDTQYF. The CDR3, as DNA: TGTGCCAGCAGTTTAACTCAGGGAGTGGTGATGGATACGCAGTATTTT.

The chain employs TRBV2 and TRBJ2-7; 8 positions match TRBD1. This CDR3 is built from 16 residues. V gave up 5 bases and J gave up 2 bases; unmatched junction bases: 11. CDR1 is SNHLY, CDR2 FYNNEI, per germline. CDR3 coding DNA: TGTGCCAGCAGTCAACCGAGGACAGGGCTTACCTACGAGCAGTACTTC. Protein product: CASSQPRTGLTYEQYF.

This clonotype was counted a few times. The rearrangement links TRBV7-2 to TRBJ1-6; D is unclear. There are 16 residues in the CDR3. V lost 1 base to trimming and J lost 0 bases, with 7 bases between them. Germline V gives CDR1 SGHTA, CDR2 FQGNSA. CDR3 DNA sequence: TGTGCCAGCAGCTTAGGCGTGGGCTCCTATAATTCACCCCTCCACTTT. It yields the protein CASSLGVGSYNSPLHF.

In this sample, this clonotype turned up a few times. This chain links TRBV12-3 or TRBV12-4 with TRBJ2-5; D possibly corresponds to TRBD1 (5 bases). The CDR3 totals 15 residues. V shed 5 bases and J shed 4 bases, with 17 bases lying between them. CDR3 sequence reads: CASSLPPGQGETQYF. DNA for the CDR3: TGTGCCAGCAGTCTCCCTCCAGGGCAAGGAGAGACCCAGTACTTC.

This clonotype was observed a few times. J is TRBJ2-7 and V is TRBV20-1; D is undetermined. This CDR3 comprises 13 residues. Germline values: CDR1 DFQATT, CDR2 SNEGSKA (reference sequence). With 1 base removed from V and 8 bases from J, the gap between germline ends came to 15 bases. CDR3 DNA sequence: TGCAGTGCTAGAGTCCCCCCTATTGGGCAGCAGTACTTC. It yields the protein CSARVPPIGQQYF.

There are many counts of this clonotype. The J gene is TRBJ2-7, the V gene TRBV7-9; no reliable D call. The germline CDR1 and CDR2 sequences are SEHNR and FQNEAQ (reference sequence). Trimming pared 5 bases from V and 0 bases from J, leaving 5 bases between. The CDR3 spans 12 residues. CDR3 sequence (DNA): TGTGCCAGCAGCCGGACCTCCTACGAGCAGTACTTC. Protein product: CASSRTSYEQYF.

This chain links TRBV12-3 or TRBV12-4 with TRBJ2-1; TRBD2 agrees at 11 bases. The CDR3 totals 15 residues. Losses at the gene ends were 5 bases for V and 7 bases for J; bases not matched to a gene: 7. CDR3: CASSVSSGGPNEQFF. The CDR3 DNA follows: TGTGCCAGCAGTGTATCTAGCGGGGGGCCGAATGAGCAGTTCTTC.

This clonotype was observed a few times. V usage is TRBV28 and J usage is TRBJ2-7, with D possibly being TRBD2 (7 bases). The germline CDR1 and CDR2 sequences are MDHEN and SYDVKM. The length of the CDR3 is 14 residues. Trimming removed 8 bases from V and 3 bases from J, with 17 bases in between. This chain's CDR3 is CASGGAGTGYEQYF. The CDR3 nucleotides read TGTGCCAGCGGGGGGGCAGGCACTGGCTACGAGCAGTACTTC.

The chain couples TRBV9 to TRBJ2-7; D is possibly TRBD1 (5 bases). The CDR3 is 14 residues long. CDR1 and CDR2 from the germline V gene are SGDLS and YYNGEE. Trimming stripped 4 bases from V and 5 bases from J, with 16 bases between. CDR3 nucleotides: TGTGCCAGCAGCCCCCGTCACCAGGGTCACGAGCAGTACTTC. This encodes CASSPRHQGHEQYF.

This clonotype came up a few times. V usage is TRBV7-9 and J usage is TRBJ2-1, with D uncertain. V gave up 1 base and J gave up 12 bases, with 7 bases separating them. The CDR3 runs to 11 residues. The germline CDR1 and CDR2 sequences are SEHNR and FQNEAQ (reference sequence). The CDR3 region has the DNA TGTGCCAGCAGCTTAGAATCCCGGCAGTTCTTC. Translated: CASSLESRQFF.

The V call is TRBV29-1, the J call TRBJ2-4; D is ambiguous. Germline V lookup: CDR1 SQVTM, CDR2 ANQGSEA. Deletions cut 4 bases from V and 6 bases from J, with 13 bases between. The CDR3 is 13 residues long. This CDR3 is CSVGELFPNIQYF. The CDR3 DNA is TGCAGCGTTGGAGAGCTATTTCCAAACATTCAGTACTTC.

V and J are TRBV9 and TRBJ2-7, with 7 bases that match TRBD1. Germline loops: CDR1 SGDLS, CDR2 YYNGEE. The CDR3 consists of 14 residues. V gave up 3 bases and J gave up 2 bases; unmatched junction bases: 5. The CDR3 region is CASSALQGPYEQYF. In nucleotides, the CDR3 is TGTGCCAGCAGCGCCCTACAGGGGCCCTACGAGCAGTACTTC.

This chain uses TRBV5-1 with TRBJ2-3; TRBD2 matches at 12 bases. The germline V gene encodes CDR1 SGHRS and CDR2 YFSETQ. There are 17 residues in the CDR3. V lost 2 bases to trimming and J lost 0 bases; unmatched junction nucleotides: 4. The CDR3 is CASSFGTSGSSTDTQYF. The CDR3 DNA follows: TGCGCCAGCAGCTTCGGGACTAGCGGGTCTAGCACAGATACGCAGTATTTT. The complete variable domain, with remaining parts taken from reference TRBV5-1 and TRBJ2-3, reads KAGVTQTPRYLIKTRGQQVTLSCSPISGHRSVSWYQQTPGQGLQFLFEYFSETQRNKGNFPGRFSGRQFSNSRSEMNVSTLELGDSALYLCASSFGTSGSSTDTQYFGPGTRLTVL.

The rearrangement joins TRBV7-7 to TRBJ2-7; D is unresolved. This CDR3 is built from 13 residues. V lost 1 base and J lost 5, with 9 bases in between. CDR1 SSHAT and CDR2 FNYEAQ come from the germline V gene (reference sequence). CDR3 residues: CASSLGVGDEQYF. The CDR3 DNA is TGTGCCAGCAGCTTAGGGGTTGGGGACGAGCAGTACTTC.